Listed here are 7 T cell receptor beta chains from one sample, sequenced in a study of healthy donors' naive CD4 and CD8 T cells. Each TCR library used around 540 ng of total RNA and a linear amplification protocol. TCRdb processed the reads anew with MiXCR; each CDR3 protein has one entry. The sample lists about 200,000 distinct CDR3 sequences, under 85% occurring once. The sequenced sample consisted of naive CD4+ and CD8+ T cells sorted from blood, pooled from several donors. These receptors came from a pool of human donors in good health; the sample pools cells from several healthy donors.

The CDR3 spells CSVHSGTDNEQFF. CDR3 sequence (DNA): TGCAGCGTTCATAGCGGGACTGACAATGAGCAGTTCTTC. The chain joins TRBV29-1 to TRBJ2-1; 8 bases align to TRBD2. This CDR3 region has 13 residues. Germline trimming cut 5 bases from V and 5 bases from J; bases unmatched to any gene: 5. CDR1 is SQVTM and CDR2 is ANQGSEA in the germline V gene.

This chain connects TRBV29-1 to TRBJ2-5; D remains ambiguous. V shed 3 bases and J shed 2 bases, with 7 bases lying between them. Germline CDR1 reads SQVTM; CDR2 reads ANQGSEA. The CDR3 runs 12 residues. For the CDR3, the DNA is TGCAGCGTTGACCCAGCGCAAGAGACCCAGTACTTC. This translates into CSVDPAQETQYF.

V is TRBV6-5 and J is TRBJ1-2, with 7 positions matching TRBD1. Germline lookup yields CDR1 MNHEY and CDR2 SVGAGI. Trimming took 4 bases from V and 7 from J; bases not matched to a gene: 9. The CDR3 is 14 residues long. The CDR3 nucleotides read TGTGCCAGCAGTTTTCCGGGACAGTGGTCTGGCTACACCTTC. This gives the protein CASSFPGQWSGYTF.

This sequence joins TRBV29-1 and TRBJ2-1, with 8 bases lining up with TRBD1. The trim removed 5 bases at V and 5 bases at J, leaving 5 bases unmatched. The CDR3 is made up of 13 amino acids. From germline, CDR1 is SQVTM and CDR2 ANQGSEA. The CDR3 sequence: CSVPGQANNEQFF. In DNA form, the CDR3 reads TGCAGCGTTCCGGGACAGGCCAACAATGAGCAGTTCTTC.

This chain uses TRBV6-2 or TRBV6-3 with TRBJ1-5, with D perhaps matching TRBD1 (6 bases). V was pared by 4 bases and J by 6 bases, with 13 bases between. CDR1 MNHEY and CDR2 SVGEGT come from the germline V gene. This CDR3 comprises 14 residues. CDR3 amino acids: CASSWDGGRQPQHF. The CDR3 DNA sequence: TGTGCCAGCAGTTGGGACGGGGGGCGTCAGCCCCAGCATTTT.

V usage is TRBV5-5 and J usage is TRBJ2-7, with 11 nucleotides matching TRBD2. The CDR3 consists of 16 residues. V was pared by 4 bases and J by 1 base, with 7 bases of the junction left unmatched. CDR1 and CDR2 (germline): SGHKS, YYEKEE (reference sequence). This CDR3 reads CASSPGLAGGSYEQYF. The CDR3 DNA sequence: TGTGCCAGCAGCCCCGGCTTAGCGGGAGGGTCCTACGAGCAGTACTTC.

The chain combines TRBV30 with TRBJ2-2, with D perhaps being TRBD1 or TRBD2 (5 bases each). V dropped 4 bases and J dropped 7 bases, with 13 bases sitting between them. CDR3 length: 13 residues. Germline-derived CDR1 and CDR2 are GTSNPN and SVGIG (reference sequence). CDR3 nucleotide sequence: TGTGCCTGGAATCGGGGCTCGGGCGGGGAGCTGTTTTTT. Translation gives CAWNRGSGGELFF.